This T cell receptor beta chain was found in a study of CD8+ T cells in alopecia areata (dated by TCRdb to 2016 to 2019). At the level of the whole study: Treated patients were enrolled in an open-label pilot trial of oral tofacitinib, 5 to 10 mg twice daily, for moderate-to-severe alopecia areata. Patients stayed on tofacitinib for 6 to 18 months and then had 6 months of follow-up off drug so that delayed response and recurrence could be assessed. In treated patients, disease severity was measured using the SALT score, which gives the percentage of scalp surface area affected. High-throughput TCRbeta sequencing was used to examine T cell clonal expansion in alopecia areata in both the C3H/HeJ mouse model and human patients. On the human side, TCRbeta sequencing was run on scalp tissue and on sorted CD4+ and CD8+ peripheral blood T cells from healthy controls and from alopecia areata patients with either patchy or totalis/universalis disease. Biopsies were taken from tofacitinib-treated patients at baseline and at 4 and 24 weeks of treatment, and a later scalp biopsy was taken in several of the tofacitinib-treated patients. Scalp clonality was compared among normal scalp (n=4), patchy alopecia areata scalp (n=8), and alopecia totalis/universalis scalp (n=8). RNA was extracted with the PAXgene miRNA kit for fixed scalp, the miRNeasy kit for PBMCs, and the RNeasy kit for mouse skin. TCRbeta CDR3 regions were amplified by immunoSEQ multiplex PCR with 35 Vbeta forward and 13 Jbeta reverse primers. The paper as a whole reports these results and caveats: Compared with normal scalp, lesional scalp had higher clonality and more expanded CD8+ clones, particularly in alopecia totalis/universalis, a pattern that suggests antigenic drive. Tofacitinib significantly decreased scalp clonality and the number of expanded CD8+ clones among the top 100 scalp clones. Resident alphabeta T cells in normal human skin are also sequenced, complicating scalp TCR repertoire analysis, unlike mouse skin dominated by gammadelta T cells. Because the treated cohort was small and had only one nonresponder, larger studies are needed to examine links between baseline CD8+ expansion and response. Shared TCR sequences between patients were less evident than in mice, which may be partly attributable to HLA diversity in the patient population. Many expanded lesional clones persisted in scalp and blood during tofacitinib treatment, which may partly explain relapse after stopping treatment.

CDR1 is given as SGHRS and CDR2 as YFSETQ, both from the germline V gene. The CDR3 holds 14 amino acids from the cysteine to the phenylalanine. The entry retains the CDR3 DNA only, 42 bases that are in frame from base 1. The V end gives up 4 bases and the J end 3 bases, leaving 6 bases in the junction not matched to a gene. The time point tag for this specimen amounts to: roughly 27 days on oral tofacitinib. The sample's treatment or condition, from its label and the paper: oral pan-JAK inhibitor, 5-10 mg twice daily. Peripheral blood and lesional scalp punch biopsies were obtained from patients with alopecia areata. Human scalp biopsies were fixed immediately in PAXgene tissue containers. Library construction relied on the immunoSEQ multiplex PCR assay. RNA was extracted from all samples and reverse transcribed into cDNA, which served as template for TCR sequencing. SuperScript III was used to make first-strand cDNA, primed with a 2:1 mix of oligo-dT and random hexamers. A synthetic immune receptor repertoire was used to gauge amplification bias, and whatever bias remained was removed computationally. The authors' pipeline ran thus. Raw reads were preprocessed to remove errors, and CDR3 was defined by IMGT conventions from the conserved cysteine to phenylalanine. Clonality was calculated as 1 minus Shannon entropy normalized by log2 of the number of productive unique TCRs. CD4 or CD8 identity of scalp clones was inferred by cross-referencing scalp TCRbeta sequences with sorted blood CD4 and CD8 repertoires. Imported from immuneACCESS, the table was reduced by TCRdb to in-frame sequences with V and J called. These copies leave out some clones; in studies compared against another copy, an unresolved V gene accounts for under half, and the cause of the remainder is not known. The DNA gave D and trimming, while V, J and clone size come from that table. This sample gives roughly 12,000 clones in total; 68% of them show up just once. The top ten hold more than 6.5% of the sample.

Remarks on this clone: The antigen it recognizes is unknown. The input lacks base qualities; no much larger clone sits a single base away.

The TCR sequence derives from a human donor with alopecia areata. The sample in question was skin, obtained at week 4, from a patient treated with tofacitinib. The chain was built from TRBV5-1 and TRBJ1-1, with TRBD1 identical over 7 junction bases. The DNA sequence reads TGCGCCAGCAGCGCAGGGGGTGGGTACACTGAAGCTTTCTTT. This codes for CASSAGGGYTEAFF. This CDR3, with the reference TRBV5-1 and TRBJ1-1 proteins standing in past its ends, gives the full variable domain KAGVTQTPRYLIKTRGQQVTLSCSPISGHRSVSWYQQTPGQGLQFLFEYFSETQRNKGNFPGRFSGRQFSNSRSEMNVSTLELGDSALYLCASSAGGGYTEAFFGQGTRLTVV.